This is a list of T cell receptor beta chains from one sample in a study of blood T cell repertoires in COVID-19. Here immunoSEQ multiplex PCR was the method, and the copy in TCRdb shows in-frame clones only, minus some. The sample carries about 260,000 clones, around 90% recorded once. The sample taken for sequencing was peripheral blood. The receptors originated from a human donor in a cohort sampled during active COVID-19. Both conserved end residues are part of each CDR3. A D gene is named only where the DNA matches it firmly. Clone sizes are given selectively: once, few, many, or a class where the clone is expanded.

>.|TRBV29-1|.|TRBJ1-2
TGCAGCGGCCTAGGGGCTAACTATGGCTACACCTTC
CSGLGANYGYTF
>.|TRBV15|.|TRBJ2-1
TGTGCCACCAGCAGAGATGGGAGTAGCGGCAATGAGCAGTTCTTC
CATSRDGSSGNEQFF
>few|TRBV18|TRBD2|TRBJ2-7
TGTGCCAGCTCACCTTCTGGACTAGCGGGCGAGCAGTACTTC
CASSPSGLAGEQYF
>.|TRBV5-6|.|TRBJ1-2
TGTGCCAGCAGCTTCTCGGTGGGCTACACCTTC
CASSFSVGYTF
>.|TRBV28|.|TRBJ2-3
TGTGCCAGCAGTTTCTCGGGGGAGGGCACAGATACGCAGTATTTT
CASSFSGEGTDTQYF
>.|TRBV28|TRBD2|TRBJ2-7
TGTGCCAGCAGTCTCGAGACTAGCGGGAGACGCTACGAGCAGTACTTC
CASSLETSGRRYEQYF
>.|TRBV5-8|TRBD2|TRBJ2-7
TGTGCCAGCAACTCTGCGGGAGTAGTATACGAGCAGTACTTC
CASNSAGVVYEQYF
>.|TRBV6-5|TRBD1|TRBJ2-7
TGTGCCAGCCCGGAAGGCACAGGGGCTCTCTACGAGCAGTACTTC
CASPEGTGALYEQYF
>.|TRBV3-1/TRBV3-2|.|TRBJ1-6
TGTGCCAGCAGCCAGGGACTCCTGGGGTCACCCCTCCACTTT
CASSQGLLGSPLHF
>.|TRBV18|TRBD1|TRBJ1-6
TGTGCCAGCTCACCATTAGTACAGGGGAGTTCACCCCTCCACTTT
CASSPLVQGSSPLHF
>.|TRBV7-6|.|TRBJ1-3
TGTGCCAGCAGCCTTCCACAGGGAAACACCATATATTTT
CASSLPQGNTIYF
>.|TRBV6-1|.|TRBJ1-2
TGTGCCAGCAGTGAATTGACAGGAGCTAACTATGGCTACACCTTC
CASSELTGANYGYTF
>.|TRBV4-3|TRBD1|TRBJ2-7
TGCGCCAGCAGCCAACAATCCCGGGACAGGATCCCCTACGAGCAGTACTTC
CASSQQSRDRIPYEQYF
>.|TRBV25-1|.|TRBJ1-3
TGTGCCAGCAGTTCGGGGGCTGGAAACACCATATATTTT
CASSSGAGNTIYF
>.|TRBV7-9|.|TRBJ1-2
TGTGCCAGCAGCTCGATAAACGGCTATGGCTACACCTTC
CASSSINGYGYTF
>.|TRBV7-9|.|TRBJ1-4
TGTGCCAGCAGCTTAGCGGGGCAGATGGGTGACGGGGAAAAACTGTTTTTT
CASSLAGQMGDGEKLFF
>few|TRBV9|.|TRBJ2-7
TGTGCCAGCAGCTCAAGGGGAAGCTCCTACGAGCAGTACTTC
CASSSRGSSYEQYF
>.|TRBV24-1|TRBD2|TRBJ2-7
TGTGCCACCAGTGCTGCTGGGCTAGCGGGAGTAGACGAGCAGTACTTC
CATSAAGLAGVDEQYF
>.|TRBV27|TRBD1|TRBJ2-3
TGTGCCAGCAGTCGGTCTCGGACAGGGGGGGCAGATACGCAGTATTTT
CASSRSRTGGADTQYF
>.|TRBV23-1|TRBD1|TRBJ2-7
TGCGCCAGCACCGGGCCGACGGGACAGTGCGTGCGAAACAGATACTCCTACGAGCAGTACTTC
CASTGPTGQCVRNRYSYEQYF
>.|TRBV29-1|TRBD1|TRBJ1-2
TGCAGCGGTGGGGACAGGGGGTCTTATGGCTACACCTTC
CSGGDRGSYGYTF
>.|TRBV27|.|TRBJ1-1
TGTGCCAGCAGACCGCAGGGAATCGGCACTGAAGCTTTCTTT
CASRPQGIGTEAFF
>.|TRBV2|.|TRBJ1-1
TGTGCCAGCAGTACTTTCGGGGTGAACACTGAAGCTTTCTTT
CASSTFGVNTEAFF
>.|TRBV19|TRBD2|TRBJ2-2
TGTGCCAGTAGTATGTCGTTGGGAGGGGTGAACACCGGGGAGCTGTTTTTT
CASSMSLGGVNTGELFF
>.|TRBV9|TRBD1|TRBJ2-7
TGTGCCAGCAGCGTCGGACAGGGCTGGTCCTACGAGCAGTACTTC
CASSVGQGWSYEQYF
>.|TRBV5-1|.|TRBJ2-7
TGCGCCAGCAGCCCCACAACGGGGGGCAGTGACGAGCAGTACTTC
CASSPTTGGSDEQYF
>.|TRBV15|.|TRBJ1-4
TGTGCCACCAGCAGAGAGTTAAATAATGAAAAACTGTTTTTT
CATSRELNNEKLFF